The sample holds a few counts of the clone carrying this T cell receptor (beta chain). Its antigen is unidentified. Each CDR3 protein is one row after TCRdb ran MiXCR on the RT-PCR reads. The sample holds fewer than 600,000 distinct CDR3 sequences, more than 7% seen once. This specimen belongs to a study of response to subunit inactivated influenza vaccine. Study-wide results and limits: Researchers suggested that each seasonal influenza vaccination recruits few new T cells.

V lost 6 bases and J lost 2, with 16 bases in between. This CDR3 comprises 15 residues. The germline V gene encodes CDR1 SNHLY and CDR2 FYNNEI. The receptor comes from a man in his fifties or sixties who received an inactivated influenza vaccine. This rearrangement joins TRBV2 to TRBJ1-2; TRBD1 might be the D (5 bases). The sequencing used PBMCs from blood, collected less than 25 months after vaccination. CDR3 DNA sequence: TGTGCCAGCAGAGGACAAGGGACGAGAAACTATGGCTACACCTTC. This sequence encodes CASRGQGTRNYGYTF.